This passage covers 4 T cell receptor beta chains from one sample sequenced in a study of cytomegalovirus exposure and HLA in healthy donors. The PCR contained 60 Vbeta and 13 Jbeta primers. TCRdb's table, derived via immunoSEQ multiplex PCR, lists solely in-frame clones and lacks some. The table has 100,000 to 150,000 clones, roughly 76% seen once. The sample consisted of PBMCs. The receptors were gathered from a woman aged 55-75 years in good health and CMV-seropositive.

J is TRBJ1-2 and V is TRBV7-9; tentatively, D is TRBD1 (6 bases). CDR3 length: 14 amino acids. Germline lookup yields CDR1 SEHNR and CDR2 FQNEAQ (reference sequence). V dropped 2 bases and J dropped 10 bases, with 17 bases sitting between them. The CDR3 region is CASSLFSERDNYTF. The CDR3 DNA reads TGTGCCAGCAGCTTATTCTCCGAAAGGGACAACTACACCTTC.

This clone occurred a few times. V and J are TRBV11-3 and TRBJ2-1; 13 bases agree with TRBD2. The V segment lost 2 bases and the J segment 6 bases; nucleotides outside the gene matches: 7. CDR1 and CDR2 (germline): SGHNT, YENEEA. This CDR3 comprises 17 residues. The CDR3 nucleotides read TGTGCCAGCAGCTTACGGCCCCGGACTAGCGGGGGCAATGAGCAGTTCTTC. Translated: CASSLRPRTSGGNEQFF.

V gene TRBV11-2 combines with J gene TRBJ2-1; TRBD2 matches 11 bases. J gave up 7 bases and V 2 bases, and 7 bases lay outside the gene matches. The germline CDR1 and CDR2 sequences are SGHAT and FQNNGV. This CDR3 contains 16 residues. CDR3 sequence: CASSLSLAGGGNEQFF. Written as DNA, the CDR3 is TGTGCCAGCAGCTTAAGTCTAGCGGGAGGAGGGAATGAGCAGTTCTTC. The full variable domain, its missing parts supplied by reference TRBV11-2 and TRBJ2-1, is EAGVAQSPRYKIIEKRQSVAFWCNPISGHATLYWYQQILGQGPKLLIQFQNNGVVDDSQLPKDRFSAERLKGVDSTLKIQPAKLEDSAVYLCASSLSLAGGGNEQFFGPGTRLTVL.

The chain employs TRBV5-1 and TRBJ2-2; a possible D gene is TRBD1 (6 bases). V lost 1 base and J lost 2, with 12 bases in between. The CDR3 extends over 16 amino acids. CDR1 SGHRS and CDR2 YFSETQ come from the germline V gene. CDR3: CASSLFAGVNTGELFF. The CDR3 DNA follows: TGCGCCAGCAGCTTGTTCGCAGGGGTTAACACCGGGGAGCTGTTTTTT.